These 16 T cell receptor beta chains share one sample of origin, sequenced in a study of T cells in Graves' hyperthyroidism and ophthalmopathy (dated by TCRdb to the late 2010s). Library generation was performed with multiplex PCR. These reads were obtained on an Illumina HiSeq 2000. The TCR beta CDR3 regions were amplified from the RNA transcripts. A first-round RT-PCR of the TCR CDR3 used the HTBI primer set with the Qiagen OneStep RT-PCR kit. TCRdb itself trimmed the public reads at Q25 with fastp, ran MiXCR and retained productive beta chains. Records with the same CDR3 protein are collapsed into one entry carrying the most frequent genes and DNA. A total of about 610,000 distinct CDR3 sequences appear in this sample, more than 15% of them only once. 2.5% to 4% of the sample goes to the ten largest clones. The sample was blood. The receptors come from a woman aged 40 to 50 with Graves' ophthalmopathy.

The table lists this clonotype with many counts. The chain employs TRBV20-1 and TRBJ1-5, with D possibly TRBD1 on 6 matching bases. CDR3 length equals 16 residues. Germline V gene data show CDR1 as DFQATT and CDR2 as SNEGSKA (reference sequence). The V end was cut by 2 bases, the J end by 3 bases, with 17 bases between. The CDR3 DNA sequence: TGCAGTGCTAGACCCTCGGCAGGGGCCCACAATCAGCCCCAGCATTTT. Its protein product is CSARPSAGAHNQPQHF.

This clonotype was recorded at least ten times. The chain has TRBV7-8 and TRBJ2-5, with D unclear. CDR3 size: 13 residues. The V gene's germline CDR1 is SGHVS and CDR2 FQNEAQ. Trimming pared 1 base from V and 3 bases from J, leaving 6 bases between. The CDR3 reads CASSLGSKETQYF. Here the CDR3 DNA reads TGTGCCAGCAGCTTAGGAAGTAAAGAGACCCAGTACTTC.

This clonotype was observed many times. The chain recombines TRBV18 with TRBJ2-1; the match to TRBD2 covers 8 bases. Per germline, CDR1 KGHSH and CDR2 LQKENI. CDR3 size: 14 residues. The junction had 3 bases not matched to a gene; V was cut back by 3 bases and J by 5 bases. CDR3 nucleotide sequence: TGTGCCAGCTCACCGGGACTAGACCACAATGAGCAGTTCTTC. Its translation is CASSPGLDHNEQFF.

This clonotype appeared many times. V usage is TRBV5-5 and J usage is TRBJ2-2, with D hard to call. The V end lost 4 bases, the J end lost 4 bases, and 8 bases lay between the germline ends. The CDR3 loop spans 13 amino acids. Germline CDR1 is SGHKS and CDR2 is YYEKEE (reference sequence). The CDR3 sequence is CASSGTATGELFF. In DNA form, the CDR3 reads TGTGCCAGCAGCGGAACAGCCACCGGGGAGCTGTTTTTT.

This clonotype was seen just once. A read error may account for a junction end that differs from germline. The chain couples TRBV5-6 to TRBJ2-1; 9 nucleotides align to TRBD1. The CDR3 totals 20 residues. Germline CDR1 SGHDT, CDR2 YYEEEE. CDR3 DNA: TGTGCCAGCAGCTTAAAAGCCGGGACAGGGTTTATAGCCTCCTACGATGAGCAGTTCTTC. Translation gives CASSLKAGTGFIASYDEQFF.

The V gene is TRBV20-1, the J gene TRBJ2-2; TRBD2 agrees at 8 bases. From germline, CDR1 is DFQATT and CDR2 SNEGSKA (reference sequence). Trimming removed 3 bases from V and 0 bases from J; junction bases left unmatched: 6. This CDR3 is 16 amino acids long. This CDR3 reads CSASKGAGANTGELFF. The CDR3 region has the DNA TGCAGTGCTAGTAAAGGAGCGGGGGCGAACACCGGGGAGCTGTTTTTT.

This clonotype was recorded at least ten times. The chain carries TRBV20-1 and TRBJ2-5; D not certain. Germline lookup yields CDR1 DFQATT and CDR2 SNEGSKA (reference sequence). CDR3 length equals 13 residues. V was clipped by 0 bases and J by 4 bases, with 9 bases between them. Here the CDR3 DNA reads TGCAGTGCTAGAGATTTCGGTGTAGAGACCCAGTACTTC. This encodes CSARDFGVETQYF.

This clonotype has only a few counts. The J gene is TRBJ1-1, the V gene TRBV5-1; 9 bases agree with TRBD1. Germline trimming cut 4 bases from V and 1 base from J; bases unmatched to any gene: 8. Germline values: CDR1 SGHRS, CDR2 YFSETQ. The CDR3 consists of 16 residues. CDR3 region: CASSTDRGIGNTEAFF. The CDR3, as DNA: TGCGCCAGCAGCACCGACAGGGGGATCGGGAACACTGAAGCTTTCTTT.

Many counts were recorded for this clonotype. The rearrangement uses TRBV20-1 and TRBJ2-1, with no clear D. Germline V lookup: CDR1 DFQATT, CDR2 SNEGSKA (reference sequence). V lost 6 bases, J lost 5 bases, and 14 bases lay in between. The length of the CDR3 is 13 residues. The CDR3 is CSARYDTHNEQFF. The CDR3 DNA sequence: TGCAGTGCCCGATATGACACCCACAATGAGCAGTTCTTC.

The chain uses TRBV6-1 and TRBJ2-3, with D possibly TRBD2 on 6 matching bases. With 5 bases removed from V and 6 bases from J, the gap between germline ends came to 18 bases. This CDR3 region has 15 residues. CDR1 and CDR2 (germline): MNHNS, SASEGT. The CDR3 sequence is CASSFQAGPPDTQYF. The CDR3, as DNA: TGTGCCAGCAGTTTTCAAGCGGGCCCGCCCGATACGCAGTATTTT.

In this sample, this clonotype turned up many times. V usage is TRBV3-1 and J usage is TRBJ1-2; perhaps TRBD1 as D (6 bases). The CDR3 loop spans 14 amino acids. With 6 bases removed from V and 8 bases from J, the gap between germline ends came to 19 bases. CDR1 is LGHDT, CDR2 YNNKEL, per germline (reference sequence). CDR3 residues: CASSHTGLEDGYTF. CDR3 in DNA: TGTGCCAGCAGTCATACAGGGCTGGAGGACGGCTACACCTTC. The whole variable domain, remainder taken from reference TRBV3-1 and TRBJ1-2, is DTAVSQTPKYLVTQMGNDKSIKCEQNLGHDTMYWYKQDSKKFLKIMFSYNNKELIINETVPNRFSPKSPDKAHLNLHINSLELGDSAVYFCASSHTGLEDGYTFGSGTRLTVV.

The table lists this clonotype with many counts. The V and J genes are TRBV27 and TRBJ1-2; D perhaps matches TRBD1 (5 bases). Trimming stripped 5 bases from V and 4 bases from J, with 11 bases between. CDR1 MNHEY and CDR2 SMNVEV come from the germline V gene (reference sequence). The CDR3 has 13 amino acids. DNA of the CDR3: TGTGCCAGCAGTACCGGGACTCTCTATGGCTACACCTTC. It codes for CASSTGTLYGYTF.

There are many counts of this clonotype. The chain joins TRBV5-6 to TRBJ2-1, with 15 bases lining up with TRBD2. The germline CDR1 and CDR2 sequences are SGHDT and YYEEEE. The CDR3 is 15 amino acids. Germline trimming cut 2 bases from V and 10 bases from J; bases unmatched to any gene: 4. The CDR3: CASSFGLAGGREQFF. Here the CDR3 DNA reads TGTGCCAGCAGCTTTGGACTAGCGGGAGGGAGGGAGCAGTTCTTC.

The J gene is TRBJ2-7, the V gene TRBV20-1; perhaps TRBD2 as D (7 bases). The CDR3 covers 18 residues. The V end lost 4 bases, the J end lost 7 bases, and 32 bases lay between the germline ends. Germline values: CDR1 DFQATT, CDR2 SNEGSKA (reference sequence). The CDR3 sequence is CSAIQGHVGGAGVWEQYF. The CDR3 nucleotides are TGCAGTGCTATTCAAGGGCACGTGGGGGGGGCTGGGGTGTGGGAGCAGTACTTC.

The chain carries TRBV11-3 and TRBJ1-2; D possibly corresponds to TRBD1 (5 bases). Trimming cost V 0 bases and J 6 bases, with 17 bases left between them. CDR3 length equals 16 residues. Germline loops: CDR1 SGHNT, CDR2 YENEEA. This CDR3 reads CASSLDYQGPSHGYTF. The DNA of the CDR3 is TGTGCCAGCAGCTTAGATTACCAGGGCCCGAGCCATGGCTACACCTTC.

The chain has TRBV20-1 and TRBJ2-3; no clear D gene. The CDR3 runs 13 residues. V lost 1 base and J lost 2, with 7 bases in between. Looked up from germline, CDR1 is DFQATT and CDR2 is SNEGSKA (reference sequence). This CDR3 is CSARGTFTDTQYF. The CDR3 region has the DNA TGCAGTGCTAGAGGGACCTTCACAGATACGCAGTATTTT.